This record concerns one T cell receptor beta chain sequence. In the study's own analysis: Amplification of reference gene primers was used by the study to estimate nucleated cell counts. TCRdb's table, derived via immunoSEQ multiplex PCR, lists solely in-frame clones and lacks some. V and J calls plus clone size are reproduced from that table; the DNA served to infer D and trimming. The data contain under 300,000 clones, 89% of them singletons. Trimming left V 3 bases short and J 1 base short, with 15 bases between. The CDR3 is 16 amino acids. Germline values: CDR1 MDHEN, CDR2 SYDVKM. This entry is derived from a study of blood T cell repertoires in COVID-19. Study-wide context: The origin of the acute and convalescent COVID-19 samples was the United States, Italy and Spain. PBMCs, B-cell-depleted T cells, or T cells were the source of the cDNA or gDNA that made up the material.

This chain joins TRBV28 and TRBJ1-1; weak D call: TRBD1 (6 bases). Sequencing was carried out using peripheral blood. The receptor comes from a woman between 40 and 55 years old who had recovered from COVID-19. The DNA of the CDR3 is TGTGCCAGCAGTTTTTCGGGGCAGGGGTGGAACACTGAAGCTTTCTTT. Its protein is CASSFSGQGWNTEAFF.